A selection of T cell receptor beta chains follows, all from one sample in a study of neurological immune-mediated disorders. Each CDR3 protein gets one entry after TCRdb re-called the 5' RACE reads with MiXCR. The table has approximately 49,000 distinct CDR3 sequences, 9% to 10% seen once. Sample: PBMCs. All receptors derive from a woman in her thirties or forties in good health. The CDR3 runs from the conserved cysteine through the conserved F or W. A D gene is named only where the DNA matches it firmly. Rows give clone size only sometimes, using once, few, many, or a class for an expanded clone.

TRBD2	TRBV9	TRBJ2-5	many	TGTGCCAGCAGCGTAATCCAGCGGGAGGGCCAGTCAGAGACCCAGTACTTC	CASSVIQREGQSETQYF
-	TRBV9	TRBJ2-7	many	TGTGCCAGCTCGCCAGGCCGGGTGCCCTACGAGCAGTACTTC	CASSPGRVPYEQYF
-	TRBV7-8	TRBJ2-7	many	TGTGCCAGCAGCCAACCGGGGGTCTACGAGCAGTACTTC	CASSQPGVYEQYF
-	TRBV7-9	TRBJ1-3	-	TGTGCCAGCAGCAGCCCCCCCGGGACGGCAGGAAACACCATATATTTT	CASSSPPGTAGNTIYF
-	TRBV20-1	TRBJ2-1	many	TGCAGTGCTAGAAACCCGGGCAATGAGCAGTTCTTC	CSARNPGNEQFF
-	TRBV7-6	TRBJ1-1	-	TGTGCCAGCAGCTTAGCGCCGGGGGGCACTGAAGCTTTCTTT	CASSLAPGGTEAFF
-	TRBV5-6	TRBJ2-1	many	TGTGCTAGCGGACCCGAGTATGAGCAGTTCTTC	CASGPEYEQFF
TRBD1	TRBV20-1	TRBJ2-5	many	TGCAGTGCCACGACAGGGGCAAAAAAGACCCAGTACTTC	CSATTGAKKTQYF
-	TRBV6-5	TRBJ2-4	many	TGTGCCAGCAGCCACCAGCGGGCTGGGGGGAACATTCAGTACTTC	CASSHQRAGGNIQYF
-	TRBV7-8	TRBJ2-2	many	TGTGCCAGCAGACCCCAACTAGCAGAGGAGCTGTTTTTT	CASRPQLAEELFF
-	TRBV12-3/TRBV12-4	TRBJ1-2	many	TGTGCCAGCAGTTTAGGGGAGAACTATGGCTACACCTTC	CASSLGENYGYTF
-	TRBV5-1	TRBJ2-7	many	TGCGCCAGCAGCGACGGGAAAGGAGTCTTCCACGAGCAGTACTTC	CASSDGKGVFHEQYF
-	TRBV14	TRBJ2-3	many	TGTGCCAGCAGCTACGGGCGGCGAACAGATACGCAGTATTTT	CASSYGRRTDTQYF
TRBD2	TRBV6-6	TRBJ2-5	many	TGTGCCAGCAGTTTACTAGCGGGGGCGACCCAGTACTTC	CASSLLAGATQYF
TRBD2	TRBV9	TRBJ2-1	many	TGTGCCAGCAGCGTAGTAGGTAGCGGGACCGGCGTGGGCTCCTACAATGAGCAGTTCTTC	CASSVVGSGTGVGSYNEQFF
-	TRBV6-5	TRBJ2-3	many	TGTGCCAGCAGGGACCTAGATACGCAGTATTTT	CASRDLDTQYF